Following are 15 T cell receptor beta chains from one sample sequenced in a study of blood T cell repertoires in COVID-19. TCRdb's copy holds only in-frame clones and misses some; the assay was immunoSEQ multiplex PCR. The table records roughly 29,000 clones, 80% to 90% of them present only once. The sequenced sample consisted of peripheral blood. The receptors were sampled from a human donor in a cohort sampled during active COVID-19.

This clone was picked up a small number of times. The V call is TRBV7-2, the J call TRBJ2-3, with TRBD1 matching 7 bases. The length of the CDR3 is 17 residues. Germline CDR1 reads SGHTA; CDR2 reads FQGNSA. J gave up 1 base and V 2 bases, and 9 bases lay outside the gene matches. CDR3 residues: CASSLKNRGIGTDTQYF. The CDR3 DNA reads as TGTGCCAGCAGCTTAAAGAACAGGGGAATAGGCACAGATACGCAGTATTTT.

The genes are TRBV5-6 and TRBJ1-2; 8 positions agree with TRBD1. The CDR3 is made up of 14 amino acids. Trimming removed 5 bases from V and 3 bases from J; junction bases left unmatched: 6. The germline gives CDR1 SGHDT, CDR2 YYEEEE. The CDR3: CASSETGADYGYTF. The CDR3 region has the DNA TGTGCCAGCAGTGAGACAGGGGCGGACTATGGCTACACCTTC.

This chain joins TRBV6-1 and TRBJ1-2; D is perhaps TRBD1 (5 bases). Germline loops: CDR1 MNHNS, CDR2 SASEGT. V gave up 0 bases and J gave up 4 bases, with 9 bases separating them. The CDR3 sequence is 14 residues long. In DNA, the CDR3 is TGTGCCAGCAGTGAAGCAAGCAGGGTCTATGGCTACACCTTC. This encodes CASSEASRVYGYTF.

The table lists this clone with a count of one. The chain uses TRBV7-3 and TRBJ1-1, with a tentative D call TRBD1 (6 bases). The CDR3 sequence is 14 residues long. The V end was cut by 2 bases, the J end by 4 bases, with 11 bases between. Germline V CDR1 and CDR2: SGHTA, FQGTGA. This CDR3 is CASSLGVGGTEAFF. CDR3 in DNA: TGTGCCAGCAGCTTAGGTGTAGGGGGCACTGAAGCTTTCTTT.

V usage is TRBV6-5 and J usage is TRBJ2-5; weak D call: TRBD2 (6 bases). Trimming took off 6 bases at V and 5 bases at J, with 13 bases between the two ends. CDR1 is MNHEY, CDR2 SVGAGI, per germline. CDR3 size: 13 residues. CDR3 DNA sequence: TGTGCCAGCAGGAGGGAGGTGGGCGAGACCCAGTACTTC. Its translation: CASRREVGETQYF.

V and J are TRBV5-4 and TRBJ1-1; 7 bases align to TRBD1. The CDR3 loop spans 15 amino acids. J lost 0 bases, V lost 4 bases, and 6 bases had no gene match. Per germline, CDR1 SGHNT and CDR2 YYREEE (reference sequence). The CDR3 region has the DNA TGTGCCAGCAGCCGCACAGGGACAGTGAACACTGAAGCTTTCTTT. It specifies CASSRTGTVNTEAFF.

The chain recombines TRBV5-1 with TRBJ2-5; possible D gene TRBD1, 5 bases. V lost 0 bases and J 2 bases, leaving 11 bases between the germline ends. The CDR3 runs to 15 residues. Germline values: CDR1 SGHRS, CDR2 YFSETQ. The CDR3 DNA reads TGCGCCAGCAGCTTGGGGGTAGGGGTTCAAGAGACCCAGTACTTC. Its protein product is CASSLGVGVQETQYF.

The chain recombines TRBV4-1 with TRBJ1-2, with 8 nucleotides matching TRBD1. J gave up 10 bases and V 4 bases, and 11 bases lay outside the gene matches. The germline gives CDR1 MGHRA, CDR2 YSYEKL. This CDR3 has 14 residues. As DNA, the CDR3 is TGCGCCAGCAGCCGTGAGGGACAGGACTTGCCCTACACCTTC. Its translation: CASSREGQDLPYTF.

The V gene is TRBV15, the J gene TRBJ2-3; the D gene is possibly TRBD1 (7 bases). Trimming removed 0 bases from V and 12 bases from J, with 16 bases in between. The CDR3 totals 14 residues. From germline, CDR1 is LNHNV and CDR2 YYDKDF (reference sequence). The CDR3 loop is CATSRDQGGLIQYF. For the CDR3, the DNA is TGTGCCACCAGCAGAGATCAGGGGGGCCTGATTCAGTATTTT.

This clone was seen just once. The genes are TRBV5-4 and TRBJ2-5; D is perhaps TRBD2 (6 bases). Germline lookup yields CDR1 SGHNT and CDR2 YYREEE (reference sequence). The CDR3 loop spans 12 amino acids. CDR3 region: CASGGRVETQYF. CDR3 DNA: TGTGCTAGCGGCGGGCGGGTGGAGACCCAGTACTTC.

This clone was detected once. The rearrangement joins TRBV5-6 to TRBJ2-1, with no clear D. Germline V gene data show CDR1 as SGHDT and CDR2 as YYEEEE. The CDR3 sequence is 13 residues long. Between the trimmed V and J ends, which lost 2 bases and 5 bases, there was a span of 8 bases. DNA of the CDR3: TGTGCCAGCAGCTTCAGGTTCAACAATGAGCAGTTCTTC. Protein product: CASSFRFNNEQFF.

V usage is TRBV3-1 (or the pseudogene TRBV3-2) and J usage is TRBJ2-3; D is possibly TRBD2 (6 bases). CDR3 length equals 16 residues. Trimming stripped 0 bases from V and 6 bases from J, with 16 bases between. CDR1 LGHDT and CDR2 YNNKEL come from the germline V gene (reference sequence). Here the CDR3 DNA reads TGTGCCAGCAGCCAAGAAGGGCGGGGAGGTGTGGATACGCAGTATTTT. Protein: CASSQEGRGGVDTQYF.

This clone was detected only once. The rearrangement links TRBV6-1 to TRBJ1-2; 8 bases match TRBD1. The CDR3 contains 14 residues. Trimming removed 3 bases from V and 2 bases from J; junction bases left unmatched: 2. The germline V gene encodes CDR1 MNHNS and CDR2 SASEGT. This CDR3 reads CASSDGQGNYGYTF. DNA for the CDR3: TGTGCCAGCAGTGACGGACAGGGAAACTATGGCTACACCTTC.

The J gene is TRBJ2-3, the V gene TRBV27; no firm D call. Trimming stripped 2 bases from V and 0 bases from J, with 12 bases between. Germline values: CDR1 MNHEY, CDR2 SMNVEV (reference sequence). The CDR3 runs 16 residues. The CDR3 DNA reads as TGTGCCAGCAGTTTACAGTCTCCCTCTAGCACAGATACGCAGTATTTT. This translates into CASSLQSPSSTDTQYF.

The chain combines TRBV5-5 with TRBJ1-3, with 7 nucleotides matching TRBD1. Germline lookup yields CDR1 SGHKS and CDR2 YYEKEE (reference sequence). The CDR3 is 19 amino acids. Trimming took 2 bases from V and 0 from J; bases not matched to a gene: 14. CDR3 amino acids: CASSFEGIGAGGSGNTIYF. The DNA of the CDR3 is TGTGCCAGCAGCTTCGAGGGTATTGGTGCAGGGGGCTCTGGAAACACCATATATTTT.